Below, 32 T cell receptor beta chains from the same sample are listed, as sequenced in a study of T cells in Graves' hyperthyroidism and ophthalmopathy. Amplification targeted TCR beta CDR3 regions from RNA transcripts. Initially, a first-round RT-PCR of the TCR CDR3 employed the HTBI primer set. TCRdb processed the multiplex PCR reads anew with MiXCR; each CDR3 protein has one entry. The sample carries hundreds of thousands of distinct CDR3 sequences, roughly 20% recorded once. Sequencing was performed on blood. All receptors derive from a young man with Graves' ophthalmopathy.

The rearrangement links TRBV7-9 to TRBJ2-2; D is ambiguous. With 5 bases removed from V and 1 base from J, the gap between germline ends came to 11 bases. CDR3 size: 15 residues. Germline CDR1 is SEHNR and CDR2 is FQNEAQ (reference sequence). The CDR3 nucleotides are TGTGCCAGCAGCCCCCGCGTGGTGAACACCGGGGAGCTGTTTTTT. Translation: CASSPRVVNTGELFF.

This clonotype showed up many times. J is TRBJ2-5 and V is TRBV5-5; D gene ambiguous. The V gene's germline CDR1 is SGHKS and CDR2 YYEKEE (reference sequence). The CDR3 has 15 residues. Trimming shortened V by 0 bases and J by 2 bases, and 11 bases separated the two germline ends. The CDR3 protein is CASSLDSQDQETQYF. The CDR3 DNA is TGTGCCAGCAGCTTGGACTCTCAAGATCAAGAGACCCAGTACTTC.

The chain couples TRBV12-3 or TRBV12-4 to TRBJ2-2; D ambiguous. This CDR3 region has 12 residues. The V gene lost 6 bases and the J gene lost 6 bases, with 8 bases spanning the gap. This CDR3 reads CASSQFPGELFF. CDR3 bases: TGTGCCAGCAGCCAATTCCCCGGGGAGCTGTTTTTT.

The rearrangement joins TRBV27 to TRBJ2-1; 7 bases map to TRBD1. Germline values: CDR1 MNHEY, CDR2 SMNVEV (reference sequence). The ends lost 5 bases at V and 0 bases at J; junction bases unmatched: 7. The CDR3 spans 16 residues. CDR3: CASSTGQQSSYNEQFF. CDR3 DNA sequence: TGTGCCAGCAGTACGGGACAGCAGAGCTCCTACAATGAGCAGTTCTTC.

This clonotype was detected many times. The chain combines TRBV7-2 with TRBJ2-2, with D maybe TRBD2 (5 bases). CDR1 is SGHTA and CDR2 is FQGNSA in the germline V gene. The CDR3 runs to 15 residues. Trimming pared 5 bases from V and 2 bases from J, leaving 12 bases between. This CDR3 reads CASSLRASNTGELFF. CDR3 sequence (DNA): TGTGCCAGCAGCCTTCGGGCTAGCAACACCGGGGAGCTGTTTTTT.

This clonotype was seen ten or more times. The chain combines TRBV28 with TRBJ2-7, with TRBD2 matching 9 bases. This CDR3 comprises 17 residues. With V trimmed by 4 bases and J by 3 bases, 13 bases remained unmatched. Germline V gives CDR1 MDHEN, CDR2 SYDVKM. For the CDR3, the DNA is TGTGCCAGCAGTTCCAGGCGGAAGACTAGCGGAGTCTACGAGCAGTACTTC. Residues: CASSSRRKTSGVYEQYF. Together with reference TRBV28 and TRBJ2-7, the CDR3 gives the full variable domain: DVKVTQSSRYLVKRTGEKVFLECVQDMDHENMFWYRQDPGLGLRLIYFSYDVKMKEKGDIPEGYSVSREKKERFSLILESASTNQTSMYLCASSSRRKTSGVYEQYFGPGTRLTVT.

As DNA, the CDR3 is TGTGCCATCAGTGAGGGATCCGAGCAGTACTTC. Its protein product is CAISEGSEQYF. The rearrangement joins TRBV10-3 to TRBJ2-7; D gene unclear. Germline assignment: CDR1 ENHRY and CDR2 SYGVKD. Trimming removed 2 bases from V and 6 bases from J, with 5 bases in between. CDR3 length equals 11 residues.

The chain has TRBV6-2 or TRBV6-3 and TRBJ2-3, with 8 bases lining up with TRBD2. This CDR3 contains 15 residues. After removal of 8 bases from V and 6 bases from J, the junction contained 13 bases not matched to a gene. From germline, CDR1 is MNHEY and CDR2 SVGEGT. The DNA for the CDR3 is TGTGCCAGCCCCGCGGTGGGTAGCGGGATTGATACGCAGTATTTT. It is translated as CASPAVGSGIDTQYF.

The rearrangement links TRBV5-1 to TRBJ1-1; D uncertain. Trimming left V 0 bases short and J 11 bases short, with 8 bases between. The CDR3 spans 11 residues. Germline V gene data show CDR1 as SGHRS and CDR2 as YFSETQ. The CDR3 DNA reads TGCGCCAGCAGCTTGGCGGTTTCGGCTTTCTTT. It codes for CASSLAVSAFF.

The CDR3 loop reads CASSLNARGLGEKLFF. For the CDR3, the DNA is TGTGCCAGCAGCTTGAACGCAAGGGGTCTTGGTGAAAAACTGTTTTTT. The V gene is TRBV5-5, the J gene TRBJ1-4; possibly TRBD1 for D (5 bases). Germline V lookup: CDR1 SGHKS, CDR2 YYEKEE (reference sequence). Trimming shortened V by 1 base and J by 7 bases, and 17 bases separated the two germline ends. The CDR3 spans 16 residues.

This clonotype was detected ten times or more. The chain carries TRBV20-1 and TRBJ1-2, with D tentatively TRBD1 (6 bases). Between the trimmed V and J ends, which lost 0 bases and 4 bases, there was a span of 18 bases. The CDR3 sequence is 16 residues long. Germline CDR1 DFQATT, CDR2 SNEGSKA (reference sequence). The DNA of the CDR3 is TGCAGTGCTAGAGATTTACAGGGTCCGGGGACCTATGGCTACACCTTC. Its protein product is CSARDLQGPGTYGYTF.

This chain connects TRBV29-1 to TRBJ2-1, with D maybe TRBD1 (5 bases). Trimming cost V 4 bases and J 2 bases, with 15 bases left between them. The germline V gene has CDR1 SQVTM and CDR2 ANQGSEA. CDR3 size: 15 residues. The CDR3 nucleotides are TGCAGCGTTGTTTTGGCAGGGAAAGCCTACAATGAGCAGTTCTTC. It codes for CSVVLAGKAYNEQFF.

In this sample, this clonotype turned up a few times. This rearrangement joins TRBV6-1 to TRBJ1-4, with no clear D. Between the trimmed V and J ends, which lost 6 bases and 0 bases, there was a span of 8 bases. The CDR3 extends over 14 amino acids. Germline CDR1 and CDR2: MNHNS and SASEGT. The CDR3 DNA is TGTGCCAGCAGCCCTGGTACAACTAATGAAAAACTGTTTTTT. This encodes CASSPGTTNEKLFF.

This rearrangement joins TRBV4-3 to TRBJ2-7, with 8 bases lining up with TRBD2. With V trimmed by 1 base and J by 3 bases, 5 bases remained unmatched. The germline CDR1 and CDR2 sequences are LGHNA and YSLEER. This CDR3 has 15 amino acids. Here the CDR3 reads CASSQVRGGHYEQYF. The DNA of the CDR3 is TGCGCCAGCAGCCAAGTACGGGGGGGACACTACGAGCAGTACTTC.

The chain recombines TRBV28 with TRBJ1-3, with D unclear. The ends were cut back, 3 bases at V and 0 bases at J, with 9 bases in the middle. The CDR3 runs to 15 residues. In germline, CDR1 is MDHEN, CDR2 SYDVKM. CDR3 sequence: CASSFARPSGNTIYF. The CDR3 bases are TGTGCCAGCAGTTTCGCCAGGCCCTCTGGAAACACCATATATTTT.

This clonotype was counted at least ten times. This chain joins TRBV7-2 and TRBJ1-4; a weak D match, TRBD1 (6 bases). The CDR3 has 17 residues. Germline CDR1 is SGHTA and CDR2 is FQGNSA. V was shortened by 4 bases and J by 2 bases, with 17 bases between the two germline ends. The CDR3 here is CASSSTGGGLTNEKLFF. The CDR3 DNA sequence: TGTGCCAGCAGCTCAACTGGGGGGGGGCTTACTAATGAAAAACTGTTTTTT.

This clonotype was seen only a few times. This chain uses TRBV20-1 with TRBJ2-7; 9 bases are a match to TRBD2. CDR3 length: 14 residues. CDR1 DFQATT and CDR2 SNEGSKA come from the germline V gene (reference sequence). The J segment lost 4 bases and the V segment lost 0 bases, leaving 4 bases of the junction unmatched. CDR3 in DNA: TGCAGTGCTAGAGATGCTAGCGGGATGTACGAGCAGTACTTC. Amino acid sequence: CSARDASGMYEQYF.

The gene calls are TRBV7-2 and TRBJ2-7; D is undetermined. Germline V CDR1 and CDR2: SGHTA, FQGNSA. This CDR3 is built from 16 residues. V shed 2 bases and J shed 0 bases, with 14 bases lying between them. In DNA, the CDR3 is TGTGCCAGCAGCTTATATTTCGGTTATAGCTCCTACGAGCAGTACTTC. Amino acids: CASSLYFGYSSYEQYF.

About this clonotype itself: A read error may be the cause here, since a much bigger clone is one base away. The chain has TRBV30 and TRBJ1-1; the D is unclear. The CDR3 contains 11 residues. Germline CDR1 reads GTSNPN; CDR2 reads SVGIG (reference sequence). V was shortened by 2 bases and J by 7 bases, with 8 bases between the two germline ends. CDR3 in DNA: TGTGCCTGGAGTAATGATGGTGAAGCTTTCTTT. As protein: CAWSNDGEAFF.

This clonotype was seen only a few times. V usage is TRBV30 and J usage is TRBJ1-6; D not certain. V gave up 5 bases and J gave up 8 bases, with 4 bases separating them. In germline, CDR1 is GTSNPN, CDR2 SVGIG (reference sequence). This CDR3 spans 10 amino acids. The CDR3 region is CAWGYSPLHF. The DNA for the CDR3 is TGTGCCTGGGGCTATTCACCCCTCCACTTT.

A few counts support this clonotype. This chain links TRBV20-1 with TRBJ1-5; the match to TRBD1 covers 10 bases. The CDR3 consists of 15 residues. With 0 bases clipped from V and 7 bases from J, the junction kept 6 bases outside the gene matches. In germline, CDR1 is DFQATT, CDR2 SNEGSKA (reference sequence). CDR3 amino acids: CSARDFWDRGQPQHF. In DNA form, the CDR3 reads TGCAGTGCTAGAGATTTTTGGGACAGGGGCCAGCCCCAGCATTTT.

This clonotype has ten or more counts. The chain has TRBV2 and TRBJ2-3, with D maybe TRBD2 (6 bases). CDR1 and CDR2 from the germline V gene are SNHLY and FYNNEI. The CDR3 is 16 amino acids. Trimming took off 2 bases at V and 2 bases at J, with 14 bases between the two ends. CDR3 sequence reads: CASSESRDFVTDTQYF. The CDR3 region has the DNA TGTGCCAGCAGTGAATCGAGGGACTTCGTCACAGATACGCAGTATTTT.

This clonotype occurred a few times. This sequence joins TRBV29-1 and TRBJ2-2; 14 bases map to TRBD2. Trimming at V came to 7 bases and at J to 5 bases, leaving 3 bases not matched to a gene. This CDR3 spans 14 amino acids. Per germline, CDR1 SQVTM and CDR2 ANQGSEA. The DNA of the CDR3 is TGCAGCGGGGGGACTAGCGGGAGAACCGGGGAGCTGTTTTTT. Translation: CSGGTSGRTGELFF.

This clonotype was recorded a few times. The rearrangement links TRBV6-1 to TRBJ2-3, with 10 bases that match TRBD2. V shed 7 bases, J shed 4 bases, and the junction held 2 bases outside the gene matches. The length of the CDR3 is 13 residues. Germline V gives CDR1 MNHNS, CDR2 SASEGT. Here the CDR3 reads CASMLAGADTQYF. The DNA of the CDR3 is TGTGCCAGCATGCTAGCGGGAGCAGATACGCAGTATTTT.

V usage is TRBV25-1 and J usage is TRBJ2-7; 12 nucleotides align to TRBD2. Germline V gene data show CDR1 as MGHDK and CDR2 as SYGVNS. V dropped 4 bases and J dropped 6; count of bases not matched to a gene: 4. CDR3 length: 14 residues. This CDR3 is CASSATSGRFEQYF. The CDR3 nucleotides are TGTGCCAGCAGTGCGACTAGCGGGAGATTCGAGCAGTACTTC.

The chain carries TRBV7-9 and TRBJ1-5; possible D gene TRBD1, 5 bases. The CDR3 has 15 amino acids. V dropped 5 bases and J dropped 4 bases, with 15 bases sitting between them. Germline CDR1 reads SEHNR; CDR2 reads FQNEAQ (reference sequence). The CDR3 here is CASSTLGGPNQPQHF. CDR3 nucleotides: TGTGCCAGCAGCACCCTCGGGGGACCGAATCAGCCCCAGCATTTT.

The table lists this clonotype with many counts. The J gene is TRBJ2-3, the V gene TRBV18, with 7 nucleotides matching TRBD2. Germline V gene data show CDR1 as KGHSH and CDR2 as LQKENI. The junction had 3 bases not matched to a gene; V was cut back by 1 base and J by 2 bases. The CDR3 is 15 residues long. CDR3 DNA: TGTGCCAGCTCACCACTTGGGACTAACACAGATACGCAGTATTTT. The encoded protein is CASSPLGTNTDTQYF.

This clonotype was picked up a small number of times. The chain recombines TRBV5-1 with TRBJ2-7, with 12 bases that match TRBD2. Per the germline V gene, CDR1 is SGHRS and CDR2 is YFSETQ. This CDR3 region has 15 residues. The V segment lost 9 bases and the J segment 1 base; nucleotides outside the gene matches: 8. CDR3 nucleotide sequence: TGCGCCACCGCCCAGACTAGCGGGAGTTCCTACGAGCAGTACTTC. It is translated as CATAQTSGSSYEQYF.

This clonotype was counted between two and nine times. CDR3: CSAQLAGSYEQYF. CDR3 nucleotide sequence: TGCAGTGCCCAACTAGCGGGATCCTACGAGCAGTACTTC. The V gene is TRBV20-1, the J gene TRBJ2-7; 10 nucleotides match TRBD2. The germline gives CDR1 DFQATT, CDR2 SNEGSKA (reference sequence). V gave up 6 bases and J gave up 1 base; unmatched junction bases: 3. This CDR3 has 13 amino acids.

The chain recombines TRBV7-9 with TRBJ2-4; 8 bases map to TRBD1. Germline CDR1 SEHNR, CDR2 FQNEAQ (reference sequence). The CDR3 runs 15 residues. V gave up 7 bases and J gave up 0 bases; unmatched junction bases: 5. The CDR3 DNA follows: TGTGCCAGCACCGGGACAGGCGTAGCCAAAAACATTCAGTACTTC. Its translation: CASTGTGVAKNIQYF.

This clonotype was found a few times. The rearrangement joins TRBV27 to TRBJ2-1, with 7 positions matching TRBD2. V was clipped by 2 bases and J by 6 bases; unmatched bases: 7. CDR1 MNHEY and CDR2 SMNVEV come from the germline V gene (reference sequence). The CDR3 has 15 residues. CDR3 sequence: CASSLAGTTANEQFF. In DNA, the CDR3 is TGTGCCAGCAGTTTAGCCGGGACTACCGCCAATGAGCAGTTCTTC.

This clonotype was seen at least ten times. V gene TRBV5-1 combines with J gene TRBJ2-3; D uncertain. V dropped 0 bases and J dropped 1 base, with 9 bases sitting between them. The CDR3 runs 15 residues. Germline loops: CDR1 SGHRS, CDR2 YFSETQ. The CDR3 coding sequence is TGCGCCAGCAGCTTGGAACACGGACGCACAGATACGCAGTATTTT. Protein sequence: CASSLEHGRTDTQYF.